These 9 T cell receptor beta chains were sequenced from one sample in a study of cytomegalovirus exposure and HLA in healthy donors. PCR used 60 Vbeta primers and 13 Jbeta primers. Assay used: immunoSEQ multiplex PCR; TCRdb lists only in-frame clones, some missing. This sample yields around 99,000 clones, of which less than 70% are seen a single time; 5.4% belongs to the top ten. The sequenced sample was PBMCs. These receptors were taken from a woman aged 65 to 85 in good health and CMV-seropositive.

This clone was found many times. The chain uses TRBV6-5 and TRBJ2-1; tentative D call: TRBD1 (8 bases). The CDR3 consists of 16 residues. Germline V gene lookup returns CDR1 MNHEY and CDR2 SVGAGI. With 4 bases removed from V and 2 bases from J, the gap between germline ends came to 15 bases. In nucleotides, the CDR3 is TGTGCCAGCAGTTCTGACAGGGGAGGGACCTACAATGAGCAGTTCTTC. Protein product: CASSSDRGGTYNEQFF.

As concerns this clone: This sample also contains other DNA sequences that code for the same CDR3. This chain connects TRBV19 to TRBJ2-2, with TRBD2 identical over 7 bases. V shed 9 bases, J shed 1 base, and the junction held 5 bases outside the gene matches. In germline, CDR1 is LNHDA, CDR2 SQIVND (reference sequence). This CDR3 region has 14 residues. The CDR3 reads CASSWGGNTGELFF. The CDR3, as DNA: TGTGCCAGCTCCTGGGGGGGGAACACCGGGGAGCTGTTTTTT.

The chain couples TRBV5-1 to TRBJ2-2; the D gene is possibly TRBD1 (6 bases). CDR1 and CDR2 (germline): SGHRS, YFSETQ. CDR3 length equals 16 residues. Trimming removed 5 bases from V and 5 bases from J, with 19 bases in between. CDR3 nucleotide sequence: TGCGCCAGCAGTTGGATTGGAACAGGGCGGACCGGGGAGCTGTTTTTT. This codes for CASSWIGTGRTGELFF.

This clone was counted between two and nine times. In DNA form, the CDR3 reads TGTGCCATCAGTGAAGAGGGCGGTACGGATTTGAACACTGAAGCTTTCTTT. It translates to CAISEEGGTDLNTEAFF. The rearrangement joins TRBV10-3 to TRBJ1-1, with D unresolved. Per the germline V gene, CDR1 is ENHRY and CDR2 is SYGVKD. There are 17 residues in the CDR3. Trimming pared 3 bases from V and 0 bases from J, leaving 17 bases between.

This clone was recorded only once. This chain joins TRBV9 and TRBJ2-2; TRBD2 might be the D (6 bases). The V end lost 3 bases, the J end lost 1 base, and 13 bases lay between the germline ends. This CDR3 contains 16 residues. Germline V gene data show CDR1 as SGDLS and CDR2 as YYNGEE. The CDR3 is CASSAKPGENTGELFF. DNA of the CDR3: TGTGCCAGCAGCGCTAAGCCGGGGGAGAACACCGGGGAGCTGTTTTTT.

This clone is a singleton in its sample. This chain connects TRBV7-9 to TRBJ1-1; D may be TRBD1 (5 bases). Trimming pared 5 bases from V and 5 bases from J, leaving 18 bases between. The CDR3 covers 15 residues. Germline V lookup: CDR1 SEHNR, CDR2 FQNEAQ (reference sequence). CDR3 residues: CASSLVQVLRTEAFF. CDR3 DNA: TGTGCCAGCAGCCTCGTACAGGTCCTGAGAACTGAAGCTTTCTTT.

The V call is TRBV2, the J call TRBJ1-4; TRBD1 matches 8 bases. The germline gives CDR1 SNHLY, CDR2 FYNNEI. This CDR3 region has 13 residues. J gave up 10 bases and V 10 bases, and 11 bases lay outside the gene matches. The CDR3 protein is CAIQDRVWGKLFF. Written as DNA, the CDR3 is TGTGCCATCCAGGACAGGGTGTGGGGAAAACTGTTTTTT.

This clone has a handful of counts. The chain links TRBV7-2 to TRBJ2-3, with 7 positions matching TRBD2. Trimming removed 3 bases from V and 2 bases from J; junction bases left unmatched: 2. The CDR3 loop spans 14 amino acids. CDR1 is SGHTA, CDR2 FQGNSA, per germline. The CDR3 sequence: CASSFGLVTDTQYF. The CDR3 DNA is TGTGCCAGCAGCTTCGGACTAGTCACAGATACGCAGTATTTT.

This rearrangement joins TRBV7-2 to TRBJ2-5; the D gene is possibly TRBD1 (5 bases). Germline V lookup: CDR1 SGHTA, CDR2 FQGNSA. This CDR3 has 14 amino acids. Between the trimmed V and J ends, which lost 0 bases and 4 bases, there was a span of 9 bases. The CDR3 loop is CASSLAGERETQYF. CDR3 DNA: TGTGCCAGCAGCTTAGCAGGGGAACGAGAGACCCAGTACTTC.